These 13 T cell receptor beta chains were sequenced from one sample in a study of beta chain features in type 1 diabetes (dated by TCRdb to about 2018). The study at large found these results: Type 1 diabetes patients showed a moderate but significant shortening of TCRB CDR3 length in all four CD4+ subsets.

These receptors' targets are unknown. Library prep was done by the immunoSEQ multiplex PCR assay. The entire isolated RNA was reverse transcribed using the High Capacity cDNA Reverse Transcription Kit, and thus expressed TCRB transcripts were sequenced. As stored in TCRdb, this immuneACCESS dataset retains in-frame rearrangements with V and J assigned. A fraction of the clones does not appear; measured against another copy, unresolved V genes explain less than half of the discrepancy, and the remainder lacks a known reason. This sample gives 50,000 to 55,000 clones in total; about 60% of them show up just once. The leading ten clones occupy 0.25% to 0.35% of the sample. Material: stem cell memory CD4+ T cells from blood. The cell subset or site label, as the study defines it: stem cell-like memory CD4+ T cells. The source is a woman in her thirties with type 1 diabetes.

The chain uses TRBV4-1 and TRBJ2-1; no firm D call. V lost 2 bases and J 0 bases, leaving 20 bases between the germline ends. CDR3 length equals 19 residues. CDR1 MGHRA and CDR2 YSYEKL come from the germline V gene. CDR3 nucleotides: TGCGCCAGCAGCCAACCCGAACAACATAGCTGGAGCTCCTACAATGAGCAGTTCTTC. It codes for CASSQPEQHSWSSYNEQFF.

The chain couples TRBV5-1 to TRBJ1-1; D unresolved. The CDR3 is made up of 13 amino acids. V lost 2 bases and J 2 bases, leaving 7 bases between the germline ends. Germline V lookup: CDR1 SGHRS, CDR2 YFSETQ. Here the CDR3 reads CASSLGSNTEAFF. The DNA for the CDR3 is TGCGCCAGCAGCTTAGGGAGTAACACTGAAGCTTTCTTT.

This sequence joins TRBV20-1 and TRBJ1-2; 8 nucleotides align to TRBD1. After removal of 5 bases from V and 8 bases from J, the junction contained 4 bases not matched to a gene. Germline CDR1 is DFQATT and CDR2 is SNEGSKA (reference sequence). This CDR3 spans 11 amino acids. CDR3 nucleotide sequence: TGCAGTGCTCCCAGGGGGCTCGGCTACACCTTC. Its protein product is CSAPRGLGYTF.

The chain combines TRBV7-2 with TRBJ1-1, with TRBD1 as a possible D gene (5 bases). V was trimmed by 6 bases and J by 4 bases, leaving 15 bases between them. The CDR3 totals 14 residues. The germline V gene has CDR1 SGHTA and CDR2 FQGNSA. This CDR3 reads CASRFQGLGTEAFF. DNA for the CDR3: TGTGCCAGCAGGTTTCAGGGTTTGGGCACTGAAGCTTTCTTT.

For the CDR3, the DNA is TGTGCCTGGAGCCTCGGACTAGCGGAGGAGCAGTTCTTC. Encoded protein: CAWSLGLAEEQFF. V usage is TRBV30 and J usage is TRBJ2-1, with TRBD2 identical over 10 bases. Germline assignment: CDR1 GTSNPN and CDR2 SVGIG (reference sequence). The trim removed 3 bases at V and 10 bases at J, leaving 6 bases unmatched. The CDR3 is 13 amino acids.

The J gene is TRBJ1-1, the V gene TRBV6-6, with D tentatively TRBD1 (6 bases). The CDR3 has 15 amino acids. Germline-derived CDR1 and CDR2 are MNHNY and SVGAGI (reference sequence). Trimming cost V 0 bases and J 6 bases, with 14 bases left between them. Written as DNA, the CDR3 is TGTGCCAGCAGTTACTCGACCAGGGGAGAGGCTGAAGCTTTCTTT. This sequence encodes CASSYSTRGEAEAFF.

The chain employs TRBV20-1 and TRBJ2-7; D may be TRBD2 (5 bases). V was shortened by 7 bases and J by 2 bases, with 9 bases between the two germline ends. Germline-derived CDR1 and CDR2 are DFQATT and SNEGSKA (reference sequence). This CDR3 has 11 amino acids. The CDR3 nucleotides read TGCAGTGGACTAACGGCCTACGAGCAGTACTTC. Protein sequence: CSGLTAYEQYF.

This clone was seen a handful of times. This sequence joins TRBV7-9 and TRBJ2-5; 8 bases match TRBD2. V lost 5 bases, J lost 4 bases, and 9 bases stayed unmatched. From germline, CDR1 is SEHNR and CDR2 FQNEAQ (reference sequence). This CDR3 is 15 amino acids long. CDR3 DNA sequence: TGTGCCAGCAGCCAAAGCGGGAGCGGAGTAGAGACCCAGTACTTC. Translation gives CASSQSGSGVETQYF.

This clone was counted only a few times. Within the sample, other DNA sequences also encode this same CDR3. This chain links TRBV5-1 with TRBJ2-5; weak D call: TRBD2 (6 bases). V gave up 0 bases and J gave up 1 base, with 7 bases separating them. Germline CDR1 and CDR2: SGHRS and YFSETQ. The CDR3 is 14 residues long. CDR3 sequence (DNA): TGCGCCAGCAGCTTGGTGGGGGGCCAAGAGACCCAGTACTTC. Translating gives CASSLVGGQETQYF.

The rearrangement uses TRBV4-1 and TRBJ2-1, with D unresolved. The germline V gene has CDR1 MGHRA and CDR2 YSYEKL. The CDR3 extends over 15 amino acids. V was clipped by 2 bases and J by 7 bases, with 15 bases between them. For the CDR3, the DNA is TGCGCCAGCAGCCAAACTTTGGGCAGGCAAAATGAGCAGTTCTTC. Its protein is CASSQTLGRQNEQFF.

The chain couples TRBV2 to TRBJ2-1; the D is unclear. The germline V gene has CDR1 SNHLY and CDR2 FYNNEI. The CDR3 loop spans 11 amino acids. The V and J ends lost 0 bases and 10 bases respectively, with 4 bases between them. CDR3 sequence: CASSEAVEQFF. The DNA of the CDR3 is TGTGCCAGCAGTGAAGCCGTCGAGCAGTTCTTC. The variable domain in full, with the rest retrieved from reference TRBV2 and TRBJ2-1, is EPEVTQTPSHQVTQMGQEVILRCVPISNHLYFYWYRQILGQKVEFLVSFYNNEISEKSEIFDDQFSVERPDGSNFTLKIRSTKLEDSAMYFCASSEAVEQFFGPGTRLTVL.

The chain links TRBV7-9 to TRBJ2-1; TRBD2 aligns across 7 bases. There are 16 residues in the CDR3. CDR1 and CDR2 from the germline V gene are SEHNR and FQNEAQ (reference sequence). Losses at the gene ends were 6 bases for V and 5 bases for J; bases not matched to a gene: 13. The CDR3 bases are TGTGCCAGCAGGGGATCCGGGACTATGGAACACAATGAGCAGTTCTTC. Translating gives CASRGSGTMEHNEQFF.

The rearrangement uses TRBV5-1 and TRBJ2-1; 10 bases line up with TRBD2. CDR1 and CDR2 (germline): SGHRS, YFSETQ. Unmatched junction bases numbered 14, after V lost 5 bases and J lost 9 bases. The CDR3 has 16 residues. As DNA, the CDR3 is TGCGCCAGCAGACGAACCGGGACTAGCGATTCGGGTGAGCAGTTCTTC. As protein: CASRRTGTSDSGEQFF. The variable domain in full, completed from reference TRBV5-1 and TRBJ2-1, reads KAGVTQTPRYLIKTRGQQVTLSCSPISGHRSVSWYQQTPGQGLQFLFEYFSETQRNKGNFPGRFSGRQFSNSRSEMNVSTLELGDSALYLCASRRTGTSDSGEQFFGPGTRLTVL.